This TCR beta chain was captured by sequencing in a study of beta chain features in type 1 diabetes. A word on this clone: What it recognizes is unknown.

Study findings and constraints: Reduced insertions and increased deletions marked VDJ junctions in type 1 diabetes patients. A closer apparent resemblance between naive, central memory and Treg TCRB repertoires was seen in patients than in healthy donors.

The entirety of the isolated RNA underwent reverse transcription, so expressed TCRB transcripts were sequenced. Reads from naive, central memory and regulatory T cell samples averaged approximately 3.7 million. Assay: immunoSEQ multiplex PCR; the TCRdb copy retains only in-frame clones and omits some. The data show 900,000 or so clones, 17% seen once. The sequence was obtained from a woman younger than 30 in good health. The sequenced sample consisted of naive CD4+ T cells from blood.

The chain's CDR3 is CASSLVFGREETQYF. In DNA form, the CDR3 reads TGCGCCAGCAGCTTGGTCTTCGGGAGGGAAGAGACCCAGTACTTC. The genes are TRBV5-1 and TRBJ2-5; the match to TRBD2 covers 8 bases. Per germline, CDR1 SGHRS and CDR2 YFSETQ. V was clipped by 0 bases and J by 3 bases; unmatched bases: 4. CDR3 length: 15 residues.